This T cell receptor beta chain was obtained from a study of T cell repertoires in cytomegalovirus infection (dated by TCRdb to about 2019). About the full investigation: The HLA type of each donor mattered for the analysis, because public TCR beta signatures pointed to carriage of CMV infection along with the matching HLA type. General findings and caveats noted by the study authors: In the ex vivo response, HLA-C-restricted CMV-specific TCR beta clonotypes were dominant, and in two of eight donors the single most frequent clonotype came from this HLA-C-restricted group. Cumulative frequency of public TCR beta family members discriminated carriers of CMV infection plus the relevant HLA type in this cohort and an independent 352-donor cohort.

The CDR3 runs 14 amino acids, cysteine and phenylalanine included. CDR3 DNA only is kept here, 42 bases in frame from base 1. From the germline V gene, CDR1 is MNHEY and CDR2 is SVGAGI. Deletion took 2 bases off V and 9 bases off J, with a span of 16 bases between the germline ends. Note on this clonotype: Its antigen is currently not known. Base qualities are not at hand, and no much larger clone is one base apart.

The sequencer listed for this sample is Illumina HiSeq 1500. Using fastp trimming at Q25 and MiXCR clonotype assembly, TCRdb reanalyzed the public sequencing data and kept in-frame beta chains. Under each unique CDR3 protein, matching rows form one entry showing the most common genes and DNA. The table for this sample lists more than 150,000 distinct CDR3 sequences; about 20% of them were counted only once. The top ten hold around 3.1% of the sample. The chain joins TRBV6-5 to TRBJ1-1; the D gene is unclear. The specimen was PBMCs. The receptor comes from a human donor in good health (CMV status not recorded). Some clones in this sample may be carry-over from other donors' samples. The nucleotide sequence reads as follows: TGTGCCAGCAGTTACAAGCCTGCAAACCAAAAAGCTTTCTTT. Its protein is CASSYKPANQKAFF.